What follows are 12 T cell receptor beta chains derived from one specimen sequenced in a study of blood T cell repertoires in COVID-19. The data were produced by immunoSEQ multiplex PCR, yet TCRdb's version contains in-frame clones alone and is incomplete. This sample has some 210,000 clones; roughly 84% occur once, and the top ten carry roughly 5.6%. Sequencing was performed on peripheral blood. These receptors originate from a woman aged 40 to 50 who had recovered from COVID-19.

The chain carries TRBV2 and TRBJ2-7; D is perhaps TRBD2 (5 bases). Germline V gives CDR1 SNHLY, CDR2 FYNNEI. There are 16 residues in the CDR3. Trimming cost V 0 bases and J 2 bases, with 14 bases left between them. CDR3 bases: TGTGCCAGCAGTGAAGCGCTTCGGTCCGGGGCCTACGAGCAGTACTTC. This encodes CASSEALRSGAYEQYF. The whole variable domain, remainder taken from reference TRBV2 and TRBJ2-7, is EPEVTQTPSHQVTQMGQEVILRCVPISNHLYFYWYRQILGQKVEFLVSFYNNEISEKSEIFDDQFSVERPDGSNFTLKIRSTKLEDSAMYFCASSEALRSGAYEQYFGPGTRLTVT.

This CDR3 reads CASSLAQGTDTQYF. Written as DNA, the CDR3 is TGTGCCAGCAGCTTAGCACAAGGCACAGATACGCAGTATTTT. The chain couples TRBV7-6 to TRBJ2-3; D not resolved. Trimming pared 0 bases from V and 1 base from J, leaving 5 bases between. CDR1 is SGHVS and CDR2 is FNYEAQ in the germline V gene. The CDR3 is 14 residues long.

The chain recombines TRBV18 with TRBJ2-1; a possible D gene is TRBD1 (6 bases). There are 15 residues in the CDR3. Between the trimmed V and J ends, which lost 0 bases and 3 bases, there was a span of 9 bases. Germline lookup yields CDR1 KGHSH and CDR2 LQKENI. For the CDR3, the DNA is TGTGCCAGCTCACCACCGGGGGCCGGCTACAATGAGCAGTTCTTC. It codes for CASSPPGAGYNEQFF. Using reference TRBV18 and TRBJ2-1 for the parts outside the CDR3, the full variable domain is NAGVMQNPRHLVRRRGQEARLRCSPMKGHSHVYWYRQLPEEGLKFMVYLQKENIIDESGMPKERFSAEFPKEGPSILRIQQVVRGDSAAYFCASSPPGAGYNEQFFGPGTRLTVL.

The chain recombines TRBV7-8 with TRBJ2-2; TRBD2 agrees at 11 bases. The V segment lost 2 bases and the J segment 6 bases; nucleotides outside the gene matches: 8. Per the germline V gene, CDR1 is SGHVS and CDR2 is FQNEAQ. The CDR3 has 17 residues. The CDR3 is CASSLTGLSGRAGELFF. As DNA, the CDR3 is TGTGCCAGCAGCTTAACGGGGCTTAGCGGGAGGGCCGGGGAGCTGTTTTTT.

V and J are TRBV7-9 and TRBJ2-3; D perhaps matches TRBD2 (5 bases). Trimming stripped 5 bases from V and 3 bases from J, with 15 bases between. CDR1 is SEHNR, CDR2 FQNEAQ, per germline (reference sequence). The CDR3 runs 15 residues. CDR3 coding DNA: TGTGCCAGCAGCCCCCCCGGGATCGCGACAGATACGCAGTATTTT. This translates into CASSPPGIATDTQYF.

The chain recombines TRBV12-3 or TRBV12-4 with TRBJ1-4; 9 nucleotides line up with TRBD1. Trimming cost V 10 bases and J 10 bases; bases outside gene matches: 10. The CDR3 has 13 amino acids. CDR3 nucleotides: TGTGCCACCACGGGACAGGGCAACTCAAAACTGTTTTTT. Translated, it gives CATTGQGNSKLFF.

The chain has TRBV21-1 and TRBJ2-2; no check of the table's D call, TRBD1, against the DNA was made. TRBV21-1 is designated a pseudogene. CDR3 length: 24 amino acids. For the CDR3, the DNA is TGTGCCAGCAGCAAAGCGCAAGGGAGTGGACAGGGATACCCCACAGTCCGGGGCACCGGGGAGCTGTTTTTT. Amino acids: CASSKAQGSGQGYPTVRGTGELFF.

The chain links TRBV7-2 to TRBJ2-3, with TRBD2 matching 9 bases. Germline lookup yields CDR1 SGHTA and CDR2 FQGNSA. This CDR3 is 15 amino acids long. Trimming at V came to 1 base and at J to 1 base, leaving 0 bases not matched to a gene. The CDR3 loop reads CASSLVAGGTDTQYF. CDR3 nucleotide sequence: TGTGCCAGCAGCTTAGTAGCGGGAGGCACAGATACGCAGTATTTT.

V gene TRBV2 combines with J gene TRBJ2-3; 8 bases line up with TRBD1. Germline values: CDR1 SNHLY, CDR2 FYNNEI. Trimming removed 6 bases from V and 6 bases from J; junction bases left unmatched: 5. This CDR3 is built from 13 residues. The CDR3 sequence is CASSVQGADTQYF. DNA for the CDR3: TGTGCCAGCAGCGTCCAGGGGGCGGATACGCAGTATTTT.

This chain connects TRBV9 to TRBJ2-7; TRBD2 matches 8 bases. The germline gives CDR1 SGDLS, CDR2 YYNGEE. J gave up 3 bases and V 0 bases, and 5 bases lay outside the gene matches. The CDR3 spans 15 residues. The CDR3 protein is CASSVDGGLVYEQYF. The DNA of the CDR3 is TGTGCCAGCAGCGTAGATGGGGGACTAGTCTACGAGCAGTACTTC.

The chain joins TRBV5-1 to TRBJ2-7; maybe TRBD1 (6 bases). The ends were cut back, 4 bases at V and 0 bases at J, with 11 bases in the middle. The CDR3 runs 14 residues. CDR1 and CDR2 (germline): SGHRS, YFSETQ. The CDR3 here is CASSDRDTSYEQYF. CDR3 in DNA: TGCGCCAGCAGCGACCGGGACACCTCCTACGAGCAGTACTTC.

This sequence joins TRBV20-1 and TRBJ2-1; 7 bases align to TRBD2. The CDR3 has 14 residues. In germline, CDR1 is DFQATT, CDR2 SNEGSKA (reference sequence). With 3 bases clipped from V and 6 bases from J, the junction kept 8 bases outside the gene matches. The CDR3 nucleotides are TGCAGTGCTAGTTCGGGGACTACCGGCAATGAGCAGTTCTTC. It translates to CSASSGTTGNEQFF.